This entry features one T cell receptor beta chain sequence. Its antigen remains unidentified. Germline V gene sequence: CDR1 MGHDK, CDR2 SYGVNS. This CDR3 is built from 12 residues. V was clipped by 7 bases and J by 7 bases, with 8 bases between them. Repertoires were generated with immunoSEQ multiplex PCR, while TCRdb's copy carries only in-frame clones and drops some. Of roughly 140,000 clones detected, 90% appear once; the ten largest clones hold 1.8%. The data are from a study of T cell responses to AZD1222 COVID-19 vaccine. The study's findings and limits: Among the donors, most were white British and more were female, and clonal diversity was possibly underestimated.

V usage is TRBV25-1 and J usage is TRBJ1-6; possibly TRBD1 for D (5 bases). Source: peripheral blood, taken on day 0 of AZD1222 vaccination. This TCR derives from an adult in good health. CDR3 residues: CASTGLNSPLHF. CDR3 coding DNA: TGTGCCAGCACGGGGCTGAATTCACCCCTCCACTTT.